This TCR beta chain was retrieved from a study of shared clonotypes between healthy human individuals. Whole-study results and caveats: A generally larger estimated richness was seen in naive subsets than in memory subsets.

Of note for this clone: Its target is not known.

There are 15 residues in the CDR3. V lost 2 bases, J lost 6 bases, and 8 bases stayed unmatched. Germline V gene lookup returns CDR1 SGHKS and CDR2 YYEKEE (reference sequence). The assay was run at deep level. Produced via immunoSEQ multiplex PCR; TCRdb's table is partial and in-frame only. Among roughly 170,000 clones listed, 66% were seen once. The sequenced material came from memory CD4+ T cells sorted from blood. Documented subset: CD45RA-negative fraction. The chain has TRBV5-5 and TRBJ1-5, with 7 nucleotides matching TRBD1. This TCR came from a man aged 25 to 40 in good health. The CDR3 is CASSFQGVGSQPQHF. The CDR3 DNA is TGTGCCAGCAGCTTCCAGGGGGTCGGGAGTCAGCCCCAGCATTTT.